Following are 16 T cell receptor beta chains from one sample sequenced in a study of blood T cell repertoires in COVID-19. Some clones are missing from TCRdb's copy, which holds only in-frame ones; the method was immunoSEQ multiplex PCR. The repertoire consists of roughly 250,000 clones, with 70% to 85% occurring once and the leading ten covering roughly 0.94%. Sequencing was done on a sample of peripheral blood. The receptors were sampled from a human donor with COVID-19, enrolled during active disease. The donor label of this sample is uncertain.

The V and J genes are TRBV30 and TRBJ2-3; 9 nucleotides align to TRBD2. The junction had 10 bases not matched to a gene; V was cut back by 4 bases and J by 2 bases. The germline V gene has CDR1 GTSNPN and CDR2 SVGIG (reference sequence). The CDR3 is 16 amino acids. The CDR3 spells CAWNSGLASITDTQYF. The CDR3 DNA reads TGTGCCTGGAATTCAGGACTAGCGTCTATCACAGATACGCAGTATTTT.

This CDR3 reads CASSQLANTGELFF. CDR3 nucleotide sequence: TGTGCCAGCAGCCAATTAGCGAACACCGGGGAGCTGTTTTTT. The chain recombines TRBV7-8 with TRBJ2-2, with D unresolved. In germline, CDR1 is SGHVS, CDR2 FQNEAQ. Trimming cost V 5 bases and J 0 bases, with 7 bases left between them. CDR3 size: 14 residues.

V usage is TRBV3-1 (or the pseudogene TRBV3-2) and J usage is TRBJ2-3, with 8 positions matching TRBD1. The V and J ends lost 4 bases and 2 bases, in that order; junction bases with no gene match: 5. In germline, CDR1 is LGHDT, CDR2 YNNKEL (reference sequence). The CDR3 is made up of 15 amino acids. The CDR3 DNA is TGTGCCAGCAGCCCAGCAGGGGGCTCCACAGATACGCAGTATTTT. Translation gives CASSPAGGSTDTQYF.

V gene TRBV3-1 (or the pseudogene TRBV3-2) combines with J gene TRBJ1-3, with D tentatively TRBD1 (5 bases). The CDR3 consists of 13 residues. V was trimmed by 1 base and J by 7 bases, leaving 8 bases between them. Germline assignment: CDR1 LGHDT and CDR2 YNNKEL (reference sequence). The CDR3: CASSQVPGNTIYF. In nucleotides, the CDR3 is TGTGCCAGCAGCCAAGTGCCAGGGAACACCATATATTTT.

This clone has only a few counts. V usage is TRBV19 and J usage is TRBJ2-7; 7 bases map to TRBD1. Germline V gene sequence: CDR1 LNHDA, CDR2 SQIVND (reference sequence). This CDR3 is 14 amino acids long. With 1 base clipped from V and 4 bases from J, the junction kept 4 bases outside the gene matches. CDR3 sequence: CASSIVGTAYEQYF. The CDR3, as DNA: TGTGCCAGTAGTATAGTCGGGACAGCTTACGAGCAGTACTTC.

This chain connects TRBV7-8 to TRBJ1-2; D is unresolved. The CDR3 totals 14 residues. The germline V gene encodes CDR1 SGHVS and CDR2 FQNEAQ. The ends were cut back, 5 bases at V and 7 bases at J, with 17 bases in the middle. CDR3: CASSLPGEAAGYTF. The CDR3 DNA reads as TGTGCCAGCAGCCTCCCTGGCGAGGCCGCTGGCTACACCTTC.

The V and J genes are TRBV3-1 (or the pseudogene TRBV3-2) and TRBJ2-3; D remains ambiguous. The CDR3 has 12 amino acids. V lost 1 base, J lost 9 bases, and 8 bases lay in between. CDR1 and CDR2 (germline): LGHDT, YNNKEL (reference sequence). CDR3 DNA sequence: TGTGCCAGCAGCCAAGGACTCCCAACGCAGTATTTT. It specifies CASSQGLPTQYF.

The chain has TRBV28 and TRBJ2-1; 8 bases line up with TRBD2. Germline V gives CDR1 MDHEN, CDR2 SYDVKM. V trimming: 5 bases; J trimming: 0 bases; junction bases outside the gene matches: 3. The length of the CDR3 is 15 residues. The CDR3 sequence is CASSRGGLSYNEQFF. The CDR3 DNA reads TGTGCCAGCAGTCGCGGGGGGCTCTCCTACAATGAGCAGTTCTTC.

This CDR3 is CASSQDVGRVGTDTQYF. In DNA, the CDR3 is TGCGCCAGCAGCCAAGATGTGGGCAGGGTAGGCACAGATACGCAGTATTTT. The V and J genes are TRBV4-3 and TRBJ2-3; possible D gene TRBD1, 5 bases. In germline, CDR1 is LGHNA, CDR2 YSLEER. V was shortened by 0 bases and J by 1 base, with 14 bases between the two germline ends. The CDR3 length is 17 residues.

V usage is TRBV28 and J usage is TRBJ2-3; 8 positions agree with TRBD1. The CDR3 extends over 16 amino acids. Germline values: CDR1 MDHEN, CDR2 SYDVKM. The J segment lost 3 bases and the V segment lost 5 bases, leaving 10 bases of the junction unmatched. The CDR3 region has the DNA TGTGCCAGCAGTCCCCGGACAGGGAAAGCAACAGATACGCAGTATTTT. Protein product: CASSPRTGKATDTQYF.

The chain is built from TRBV30 and TRBJ1-1, with a weak D call TRBD1 (5 bases). CDR3 size: 14 residues. V was pared by 0 bases and J by 3 bases, with 11 bases between. The germline gives CDR1 GTSNPN, CDR2 SVGIG (reference sequence). For the CDR3, the DNA is TGTGCCTGGAGTGTGTGGGGCTTACACACTGAAGCTTTCTTT. Its translation: CAWSVWGLHTEAFF. Complete variable domain (other parts from reference TRBV30 and TRBJ1-1): SQTIHQWPATLVQPVGSPLSLECTVEGTSNPNLYWYRQAAGRGLQLLFYSVGIGQISSEVPQNLSASRPQDRQFILSSKKLLLSDSGFYLCAWSVWGLHTEAFFGQGTRLTVV.

J is TRBJ2-1 and V is TRBV7-8; 10 bases line up with TRBD1. With 3 bases clipped from V and 0 bases from J, the junction kept 11 bases outside the gene matches. Per the germline V gene, CDR1 is SGHVS and CDR2 is FQNEAQ. The CDR3 is 19 residues long. DNA of the CDR3: TGTGCCAGCAGCTTCCCGGGACAGGGGCCCCGGAGCTCCTACAATGAGCAGTTCTTC. It translates to CASSFPGQGPRSSYNEQFF.

The chain links TRBV29-1 to TRBJ2-7; no firm D call. Trimming cost V 7 bases and J 1 base, with 8 bases left between them. CDR3 length: 11 residues. CDR1 and CDR2 (germline): SQVTM, ANQGSEA. CDR3 residues: CSATFSYEQYF. The CDR3 coding sequence is TGCAGCGCGACATTTTCCTACGAGCAGTACTTC.

V gene TRBV6-1 combines with J gene TRBJ1-5; 10 nucleotides match TRBD1. From germline, CDR1 is MNHNS and CDR2 SASEGT. V trimming: 4 bases; J trimming: 3 bases; junction bases outside the gene matches: 6. The CDR3 sequence is 16 residues long. The CDR3 region is CASSADRGQANQPQHF. The CDR3 DNA reads TGTGCCAGCAGTGCCGACAGGGGGCAAGCCAATCAGCCCCAGCATTTT.

CDR3 bases: TGTGCCAGCTCACCAAATCGGTACCAAGAGACCCAGTACTTC. This sequence encodes CASSPNRYQETQYF. The rearrangement joins TRBV18 to TRBJ2-5; D not certain. CDR1 KGHSH and CDR2 LQKENI come from the germline V gene. V lost 2 bases, J lost 0 bases, and 7 bases lay in between. This CDR3 comprises 14 residues.

In its sample, this clone was seen a few times. This sequence joins TRBV18 and TRBJ1-1; 8 bases map to TRBD1. The V gene's germline CDR1 is KGHSH and CDR2 LQKENI. The CDR3 is made up of 15 amino acids. J lost 1 base, V lost 4 bases, and 5 bases had no gene match. Here the CDR3 DNA reads TGTGCCAGCTCACAATCCGGGACAGGGAACACTGAAGCTTTCTTT. This translates into CASSQSGTGNTEAFF.